This note documents a single T cell receptor (beta chain) sequence. Antigen unknown. A much bigger clone sits one base away, suggesting this may be a read error. The sample holds other DNA sequences that translate to the same CDR3. The data were taken from a study of metastatic and nonmetastatic thyroid tumors. Study information: Thyroid patients, malignant and benign, had repertoires compared across blood and tumor or nodule tissue.

Authors' data handling: The distant-metastasis classifier for papillary thyroid cancer was built from CDR3 differences across clinicopathological groups. From the PCR reads, TCRdb re-called clones with MiXCR. The V and J calls and clone size come from TCRdb's table, not from the authors' own analysis. The sample yields under 20,000 clones, roughly 22% seen once. With V trimmed by 8 bases and J by 3 bases, 10 bases remained unmatched. Germline CDR1 reads MNHGY; CDR2 reads SAAAGT. This CDR3 comprises 14 residues. Whole-study results and caveats: Relative to benign nodules, malignant thyroid tumors were reportedly characterized by significantly elevated TCR beta diversity in blood and tumor.

Every patient underwent thyroid surgery untreated. The specimen sequenced was adjacent normal tissue. The chain carries TRBV6-8 and TRBJ2-7; 7 nucleotides match TRBD1. This sequence originates from a female donor with papillary thyroid cancer or a benign thyroid nodule (not recorded which). Some clones in this sample may be carry-over from other donors' samples. CDR3 loop: CASGSPQGIYEQYF. The CDR3 DNA reads as TGTGCCAGCGGCTCACCACAGGGGATCTACGAGCAGTACTTC.